This T cell receptor (beta chain) is from a study of blood T cell repertoires in COVID-19. On the study more broadly: The cDNA or gDNA used as material had been derived from T cells, B-cell-depleted T cells, or PBMCs.

CDR1 and CDR2 from the germline V gene are SGHAT and FQNNGV. Unmatched junction bases numbered 11, after V lost 3 bases and J lost 6 bases. The CDR3 is 16 amino acids. TCRdb's table, derived via immunoSEQ multiplex PCR, lists solely in-frame clones and lacks some. The data hold tens of thousands of clones, with 65% to 80% observed a single time. The clonotype comes from a man in his thirties or forties with COVID-19, enrolled during active disease. The sample comprised peripheral blood. The rearrangement links TRBV11-2 to TRBJ2-5; TRBD2 matches 9 bases. This chain's CDR3 is CASSLGPAGGIKTQYF. CDR3 sequence (DNA): TGTGCCAGCAGCTTGGGGCCGGCGGGGGGGATAAAGACCCAGTACTTC.